A selection of T cell receptor beta chains follows, all from one sample in a study of cytomegalovirus exposure and HLA in healthy donors. Libraries were prepared by immunoSEQ multiplex PCR; TCRdb keeps only in-frame clonotypes and omits some of them. The data contain 100,000 to 150,000 clones, roughly 10% of them singletons. The sequenced material came from PBMCs. The receptors here all came from a woman in her late teens or twenties in good health and CMV-seropositive. The CDR3 runs from the conserved cysteine through the conserved F or W. The D gene is left open where the match is weak. Some rows have no size entry. The others give once, few or many, or a class for an expanded clone.

d_gene	v_gene	len	abundance	j_gene	CDR3nt	CDR3aa
TRBD2	TRBV10-3	17	-	TRBJ2-3	TGTGCCATCAGTGAGTCGGTTGCGGGAGGGCCATCAGATACGCAGTATTTT	CAISESVAGGPSDTQYF
-	TRBV28	17	once	TRBJ2-1	TGTGCCAGCAGTCCTCGGGTTACATTCGATTCTTACAATGAGCAGTTCTTC	CASSPRVTFDSYNEQFF
-	TRBV9	13	-	TRBJ1-1	TGTGCCAGCAGCGAACTTGGGAACACTGAAGCTTTCTTT	CASSELGNTEAFF
-	TRBV18	11	few	TRBJ2-3	TGTGCCAGCTCTCAACAGCATACGCAGTATTTT	CASSQQHTQYF
TRBD2	TRBV19	15	few	TRBJ2-7	TGTGCCAGTAGTCTTATAGCGGGAGGTAGCTACGAGCAGTACTTC	CASSLIAGGSYEQYF
-	TRBV28	13	-	TRBJ1-2	TGTGCCAGCAGTTTACAGGGAACTCATGGCTACACCTTC	CASSLQGTHGYTF
-	TRBV5-1	20	-	TRBJ2-3	TGCGCCAGCAGCTATTGGGGGCCGGGATACCTCGATAGTGGGACAGATACGCAGTATTTT	CASSYWGPGYLDSGTDTQYF
-	TRBV6-1	12	few	TRBJ2-1	TGTGCCAGCAGCGGAGGGTTGAATGAGCAGTTCTTC	CASSGGLNEQFF
-	TRBV6-5	14	few	TRBJ1-2	TGTGCCAGCAGTTACAACAGGGAATGGGACGGCTACACCTTC	CASSYNREWDGYTF
-	TRBV30	12	few	TRBJ2-3	TGTGCCTGGAAGGGAGGCACAGATACGCAGTATTTT	CAWKGGTDTQYF
TRBD1	TRBV9	18	few	TRBJ2-6	TGTGCCAGCAGCGTAAAAGGGGGACAGGGGCCTGGGGCCAACGTCCTGACTTTC	CASSVKGGQGPGANVLTF
-	TRBV29-1	11	-	TRBJ2-5	TGCAGCGTTGGGGGAGAAGGGACCCAGTACTTC	CSVGGEGTQYF
TRBD1	TRBV6-5	13	few	TRBJ1-1	TGTGCCAGCAGCCCAACAGGGGACACTGAAGCTTTCTTT	CASSPTGDTEAFF
TRBD1	TRBV2	15	-	TRBJ2-7	TGTGCCAGCAGTGAATTTGGGACAGGACAATACGAGCAGTACTTC	CASSEFGTGQYEQYF
TRBD1	TRBV28	15	few	TRBJ1-5	TGTGCCAGCAGCCTGGGACAGGTGGCCAATCAGCCCCAGCATTTT	CASSLGQVANQPQHF